This T cell receptor beta chain was identified in a study of cytomegalovirus exposure and HLA in healthy donors. This clone was picked up one time. Its matching antigen is unknown. The table came from immunoSEQ multiplex PCR; TCRdb's copy has only in-frame clones and leaves some out. The sample lists some 140,000 clones, less than 90% occurring once. Study conclusions and caveats: Per published reports, the classifier diagnosed cytomegalovirus status with high specificity and sensitivity. Testing in vitro showed a few CMV-associated chains specific for CMV antigens. The finding came from a later analysis; first-cohort TCR clusters tended to co-occur in the roughly 110 validation repertoires. Among TCR beta chains, those listed as cytomegalovirus-associated numbered 164.

V lost 4 bases to trimming and J lost 2 bases, with 7 bases between them. Germline loops: CDR1 SGHDT, CDR2 YYEEEE. The CDR3 contains 13 residues. The specimen was PBMCs. The rearrangement joins TRBV5-6 to TRBJ1-5; possibly TRBD1 for D (5 bases). This clonotype originated in a man in his late teens or twenties in good health and CMV-seropositive. CDR3: CASSGGGNQPQHF. The CDR3 nucleotides are TGTGCCAGCAGCGGAGGGGGCAATCAGCCCCAGCATTTT.